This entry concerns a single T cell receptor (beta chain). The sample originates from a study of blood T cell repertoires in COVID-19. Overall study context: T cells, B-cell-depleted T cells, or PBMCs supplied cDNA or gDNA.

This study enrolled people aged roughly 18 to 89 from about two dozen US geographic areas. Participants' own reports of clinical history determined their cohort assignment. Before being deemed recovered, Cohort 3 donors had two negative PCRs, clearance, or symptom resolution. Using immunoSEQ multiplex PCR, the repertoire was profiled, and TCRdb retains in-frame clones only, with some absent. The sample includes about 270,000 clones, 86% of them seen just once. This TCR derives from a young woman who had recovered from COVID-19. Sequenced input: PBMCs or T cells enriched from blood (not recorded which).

CDR3 loop: CSVNRGETNYGYTF. In nucleotides, the CDR3 is TGCAGCGTTAACCGGGGTGAGACGAACTATGGCTACACCTTC. The rearrangement links TRBV29-1 to TRBJ1-2; no clear D. This CDR3 is 14 amino acids long. Germline V gene data show CDR1 as SQVTM and CDR2 as ANQGSEA. V was cut by 5 bases and J by 2 bases, with 15 bases left in between.